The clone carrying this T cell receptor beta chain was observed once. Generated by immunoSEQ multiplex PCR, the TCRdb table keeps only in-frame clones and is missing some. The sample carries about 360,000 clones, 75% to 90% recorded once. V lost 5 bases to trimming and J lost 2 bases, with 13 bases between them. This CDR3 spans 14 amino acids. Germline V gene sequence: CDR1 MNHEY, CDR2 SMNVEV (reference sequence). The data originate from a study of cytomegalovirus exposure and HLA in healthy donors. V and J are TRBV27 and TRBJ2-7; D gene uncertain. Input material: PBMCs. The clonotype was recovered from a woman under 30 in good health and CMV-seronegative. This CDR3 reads CASSPTGGPYEQYF. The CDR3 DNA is TGTGCCAGCAGTCCAACTGGCGGTCCCTACGAGCAGTACTTC.